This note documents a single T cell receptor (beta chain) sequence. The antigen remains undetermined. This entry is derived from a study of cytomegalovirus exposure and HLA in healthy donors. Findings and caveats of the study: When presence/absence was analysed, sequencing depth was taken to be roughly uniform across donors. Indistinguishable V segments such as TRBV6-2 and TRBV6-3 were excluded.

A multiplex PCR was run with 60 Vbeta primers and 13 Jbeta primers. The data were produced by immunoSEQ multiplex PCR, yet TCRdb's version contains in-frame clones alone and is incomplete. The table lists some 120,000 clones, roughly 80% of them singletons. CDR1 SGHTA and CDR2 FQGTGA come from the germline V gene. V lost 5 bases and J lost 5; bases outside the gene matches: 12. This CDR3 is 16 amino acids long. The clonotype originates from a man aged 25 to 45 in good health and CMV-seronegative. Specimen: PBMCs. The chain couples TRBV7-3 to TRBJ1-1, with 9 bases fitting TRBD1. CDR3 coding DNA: TGTGCCAGCAGCCTCAACCCCGGGACAGGGCGAACTGAAGCTTTCTTT. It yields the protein CASSLNPGTGRTEAFF.